This T cell receptor (beta chain) was profiled in a study of shared clonotypes between healthy human individuals. CD4+ cells were split into CD45RA+ naive and CD45RA-negative memory subsets. Study conclusions and caveats: Read depth was anticipated to influence clonotype sharing among donors. Generation of non-shared clonotypes was less probable than generation of clonotypes shared by all four donors.

CDR1 and CDR2 (germline): SGDLS, YYNGEE. The CDR3 has 14 amino acids. V was pared by 0 bases and J by 6 bases, with 4 bases of the junction left unmatched. As originally analysed: In the immunoSEQ data, sequences were junction-only and lacked quality scores, so filtering differed. Some clones are missing from TCRdb's copy, which holds only in-frame ones; the method was immunoSEQ multiplex PCR. V and J calls and clone size are those listed in that table; D and trimming were worked out from the DNA. Altogether roughly 1,500,000 clones are present, around 98.5% being singletons, with the ten largest covering under 0.45%. Points on this clone: No antigen is known for it. The same CDR3 arises from other DNA sequences in this sample as well.

The source material was naive CD4+ T cells sorted from blood. Subset defined: CD45RA+ positively selected. The rearrangement uses TRBV9 and TRBJ2-7; 9 nucleotides agree with TRBD2. The origin of this receptor is a man aged 30-40 years in good health. This CDR3 reads CASSVGLAGPEQYF. CDR3 bases: TGTGCCAGCAGCGTAGGCCTAGCGGGACCCGAGCAGTACTTC.